Presented here are 14 T cell receptor beta chains from one specimen sequenced in a study of T cells in Graves' hyperthyroidism and ophthalmopathy. Amplified TCR beta CDR3 regions derived from RNA transcripts. RT-PCR in the first round (using the HTBI primer set) targeted the TCR CDR3. TCRdb re-called the multiplex PCR reads through MiXCR, storing one row per CDR3 protein. The sample holds 500,000 to 650,000 distinct CDR3 sequences, approximately 48% seen once. Sequences were obtained from peripheral blood or thyroid tissue (not recorded which). All receptors come from an adult woman with Graves' disease, either hyperthyroidism or ophthalmopathy (not recorded which).

This clonotype was seen many times. The J gene is TRBJ2-7, the V gene TRBV12-3 or TRBV12-4; TRBD1 aligns across 8 bases. The trim removed 7 bases at V and 3 bases at J, leaving 5 bases unmatched. There are 13 residues in the CDR3. Here the CDR3 DNA reads TGTGCCAGCACCCAGGGGGCGAACTACGAGCAGTACTTC. Protein sequence: CASTQGANYEQYF.

A single count supports this clonotype. The chain carries TRBV6-1 and TRBJ1-5; the match to TRBD1 covers 8 bases. Looked up from germline, CDR1 is MNHNS and CDR2 is SASEGT. V gave up 8 bases and J gave up 7 bases; unmatched junction bases: 7. This CDR3 comprises 13 residues. CDR3 in amino acids: CASGGSGGQPQHF. The CDR3 DNA sequence: TGTGCCAGCGGAGGATCAGGGGGCCAGCCCCAGCATTTT.

About this clonotype itself: A read error is possible here, since a much larger clone lies one base away. The chain has TRBV11-2 and TRBJ2-7, with 9 positions matching TRBD1. Germline-derived CDR1 and CDR2 are SGHAT and FQNNGV. CDR3 length: 14 amino acids. The CDR3 DNA sequence: TGTACCAGCAGCGGACAGGGGTCTGCCTACGAGCAGTACTTC. Its protein is CTSSGQGSAYEQYF.

The chain carries TRBV29-1 and TRBJ2-5; a weak D match, TRBD1 (6 bases). The germline V gene encodes CDR1 SQVTM and CDR2 ANQGSEA. The CDR3 consists of 12 residues. The V gene lost 7 bases and the J gene lost 4 bases, with 13 bases spanning the gap. The DNA of the CDR3 is TGCAGCGCCCTACAGGGTTTAGAGACCCAGTACTTC. Its protein is CSALQGLETQYF.

The chain links TRBV7-3 to TRBJ2-5, with 11 bases matching TRBD1. The CDR3 contains 13 residues. Germline loops: CDR1 SGHTA, CDR2 FQGTGA. The CDR3 here is CARTGTGGETQYF. For the CDR3, the DNA is TGTGCTAGAACCGGGACAGGGGGAGAGACCCAGTACTTC.

The chain joins TRBV7-3 to TRBJ2-6, with 14 nucleotides matching TRBD2. Germline V gene lookup returns CDR1 SGHTA and CDR2 FQGTGA. This CDR3 is built from 18 residues. Trimming took 4 bases from V and 3 from J; bases not matched to a gene: 5. The CDR3 DNA reads as TGTGCCAGCAGCTCCGGACTAGCGGGAGGCAATGGGGCCAACGTCCTGACTTTC. It yields the protein CASSSGLAGGNGANVLTF.

The J gene is TRBJ1-2, the V gene TRBV7-3, with D hard to call. Per the germline V gene, CDR1 is SGHTA and CDR2 is FQGTGA. V lost 0 bases to trimming and J lost 3 bases, with 11 bases between them. CDR3 length: 15 residues. CDR3 sequence: CASSLTGHTDYGYTF. The CDR3 nucleotides read TGTGCCAGCAGCTTAACAGGGCACACTGACTATGGCTACACCTTC.

The chain carries TRBV7-6 and TRBJ2-7, with 9 bases aligning to TRBD2. The V gene's germline CDR1 is SGHVS and CDR2 FNYEAQ. J was trimmed by 4 bases and V by 5 bases; bases with no gene match: 18. CDR3 size: 18 residues. CDR3 nucleotide sequence: TGTGCCAGCAGCGCGATAGTCGGTATAGCGGGAGATTTTTACGAGCAGTACTTC. It encodes CASSAIVGIAGDFYEQYF.

As to this clonotype: One base away lies a much larger clone, so this may be a sequencing read error. This chain joins TRBV7-9 and TRBJ2-2; 8 bases are shared with TRBD2. Germline V lookup: CDR1 SEHNR, CDR2 FQNEAQ (reference sequence). J was trimmed by 4 bases and V by 5 bases; bases with no gene match: 3. The CDR3 is 14 amino acids. The CDR3 sequence is CASSVSGSTGELFF. CDR3 nucleotide sequence: TGTGCCAGCAGCGTCAGCGGGAGCACCGGGGAGCTGTTTTTT.

The chain carries TRBV10-3 and TRBJ1-2, with D perhaps matching TRBD1 (6 bases). The CDR3 has 13 amino acids. Trimming cost V 10 bases and J 7 bases, with 19 bases left between them. Germline CDR1 ENHRY, CDR2 SYGVKD. The CDR3 is CATPGGSRGGYTF. The CDR3 bases are TGTGCCACCCCTGGGGGCTCGCGAGGTGGCTACACCTTC.

This clonotype was seen at least ten times. This chain joins TRBV20-1 and TRBJ1-1, with D perhaps matching TRBD1 (6 bases). The CDR3 contains 14 residues. Germline V CDR1 and CDR2: DFQATT, SNEGSKA (reference sequence). V lost 0 bases and J 0 bases, leaving 8 bases between the germline ends. Here the CDR3 DNA reads TGCAGTGCTAGAGAAGGGGGTATGAACACTGAAGCTTTCTTT. Protein: CSAREGGMNTEAFF.

In its sample, this clonotype was seen many times. This chain connects TRBV10-3 to TRBJ2-2, with 11 bases aligning to TRBD1. The CDR3 loop spans 15 amino acids. The V gene's germline CDR1 is ENHRY and CDR2 SYGVKD. J gave up 7 bases and V 4 bases, and 5 bases lay outside the gene matches. CDR3 sequence (DNA): TGTGCCATCAGTGGTCGGACAGGGGGCCTCGGGGAGCTGTTTTTT. Protein product: CAISGRTGGLGELFF.

This clonotype came up a few times. The V call is TRBV24-1, the J call TRBJ2-3; tentatively, D is TRBD2 (6 bases). CDR1 and CDR2 from the germline V gene are KGHDR and SFDVKD. The germline V and J ends were trimmed by 0 bases and 8 bases, with 20 bases remaining between them. The CDR3 loop spans 17 amino acids. As DNA, the CDR3 is TGTGCCACCAGTGATTTGGGAGGGGCGGGACTCCAAGGTACGCAGTATTTT. As protein: CATSDLGGAGLQGTQYF.

This clonotype has a count of ten or more. One end of the junction is discordant with germline, which a read error may explain. The V gene is TRBV7-3, the J gene TRBJ2-2; D may correspond to TRBD1 or TRBD2 (5 bases each). The V gene's germline CDR1 is SGHTA and CDR2 FQGTGA. CDR3 length equals 14 residues. The CDR3 sequence: CASSLGGSTRELFF. CDR3 coding DNA: TGTGCCAGCAGCTTAGGGGGATCCACCCGGGAGCTGTTTTTT. Filled out from reference TRBV7-3 and TRBJ2-2, the complete variable domain reads GAGVSQTPSNKVTEKGKYVELRCDPISGHTALYWYRQSLGQGPEFLIYFQGTGAADDSGLPNDRFFAVRPEGSVSTLKIQRTERGDSAVYLCASSLGGSTRELFFGEGSRLTVL.